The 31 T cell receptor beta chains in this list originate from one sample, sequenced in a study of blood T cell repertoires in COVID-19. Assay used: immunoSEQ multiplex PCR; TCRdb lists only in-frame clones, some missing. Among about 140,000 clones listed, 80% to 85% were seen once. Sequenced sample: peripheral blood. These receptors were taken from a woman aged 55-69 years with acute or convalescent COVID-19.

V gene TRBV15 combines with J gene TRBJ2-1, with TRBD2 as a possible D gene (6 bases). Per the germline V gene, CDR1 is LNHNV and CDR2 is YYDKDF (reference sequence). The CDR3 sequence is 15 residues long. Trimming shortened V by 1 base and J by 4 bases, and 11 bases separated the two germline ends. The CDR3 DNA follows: TGTGCCACCAGCAGAGGACTAGTGGAATACAATGAGCAGTTCTTC. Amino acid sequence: CATSRGLVEYNEQFF.

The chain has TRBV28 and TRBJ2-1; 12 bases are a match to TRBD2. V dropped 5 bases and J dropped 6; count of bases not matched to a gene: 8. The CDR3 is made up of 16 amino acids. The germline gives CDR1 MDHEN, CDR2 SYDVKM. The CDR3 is CASSPSSGGAFNEQFF. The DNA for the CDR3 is TGTGCCAGCAGTCCCTCTAGCGGGGGGGCATTCAATGAGCAGTTCTTC. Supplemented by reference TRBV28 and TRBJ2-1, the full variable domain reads DVKVTQSSRYLVKRTGEKVFLECVQDMDHENMFWYRQDPGLGLRLIYFSYDVKMKEKGDIPEGYSVSREKKERFSLILESASTNQTSMYLCASSPSSGGAFNEQFFGPGTRLTVL.

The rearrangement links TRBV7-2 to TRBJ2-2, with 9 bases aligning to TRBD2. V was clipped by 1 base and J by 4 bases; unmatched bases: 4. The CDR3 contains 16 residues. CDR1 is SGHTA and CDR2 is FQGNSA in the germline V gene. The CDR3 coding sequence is TGTGCCAGCAGCTTAGATAGCGGGAGTCGCACCGGGGAGCTGTTTTTT. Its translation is CASSLDSGSRTGELFF.

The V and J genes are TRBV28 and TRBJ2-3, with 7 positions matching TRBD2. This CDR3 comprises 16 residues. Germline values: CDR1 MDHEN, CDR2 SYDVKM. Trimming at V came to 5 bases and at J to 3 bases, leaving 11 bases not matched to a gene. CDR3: CASSEPGLVSTDTQYF. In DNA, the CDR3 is TGTGCCAGCAGTGAACCCGGACTAGTCAGTACAGATACGCAGTATTTT. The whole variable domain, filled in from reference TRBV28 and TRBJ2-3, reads DVKVTQSSRYLVKRTGEKVFLECVQDMDHENMFWYRQDPGLGLRLIYFSYDVKMKEKGDIPEGYSVSREKKERFSLILESASTNQTSMYLCASSEPGLVSTDTQYFGPGTRLTVL.

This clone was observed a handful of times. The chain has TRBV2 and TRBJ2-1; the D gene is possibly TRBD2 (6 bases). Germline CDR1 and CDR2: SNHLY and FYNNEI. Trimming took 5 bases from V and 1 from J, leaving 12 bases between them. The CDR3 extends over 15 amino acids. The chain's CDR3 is CASSTGDYSYNEQFF. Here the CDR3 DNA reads TGTGCCAGCAGTACGGGAGATTATTCCTACAATGAGCAGTTCTTC.

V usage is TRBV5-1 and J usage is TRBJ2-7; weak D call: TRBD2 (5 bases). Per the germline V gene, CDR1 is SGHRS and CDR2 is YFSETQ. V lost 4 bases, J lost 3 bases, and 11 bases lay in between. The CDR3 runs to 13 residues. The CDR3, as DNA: TGCGCCAGCAGCGGGGAGACTCGCTACGAGCAGTACTTC. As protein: CASSGETRYEQYF.

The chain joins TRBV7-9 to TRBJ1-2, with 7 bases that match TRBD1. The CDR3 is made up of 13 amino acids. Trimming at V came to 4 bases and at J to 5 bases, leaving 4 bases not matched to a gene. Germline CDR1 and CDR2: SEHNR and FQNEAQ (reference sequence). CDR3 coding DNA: TGTGCCAGCAGCTCGCAACAGGGGTATGGCTACACCTTC. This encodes CASSSQQGYGYTF.

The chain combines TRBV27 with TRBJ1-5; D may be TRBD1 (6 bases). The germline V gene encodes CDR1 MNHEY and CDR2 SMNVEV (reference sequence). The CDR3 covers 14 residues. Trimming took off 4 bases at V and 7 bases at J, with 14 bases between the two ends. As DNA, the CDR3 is TGTGCCAGCAGTTGGAGGGGGAGGGGACAGCCCCAGCATTTT. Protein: CASSWRGRGQPQHF.

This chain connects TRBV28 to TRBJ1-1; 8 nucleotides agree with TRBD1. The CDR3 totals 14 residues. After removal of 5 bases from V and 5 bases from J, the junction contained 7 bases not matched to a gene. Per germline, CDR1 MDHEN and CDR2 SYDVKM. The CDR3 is CASSRTGKRTEAFF. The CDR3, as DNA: TGTGCCAGCAGTCGGACAGGGAAAAGAACTGAAGCTTTCTTT.

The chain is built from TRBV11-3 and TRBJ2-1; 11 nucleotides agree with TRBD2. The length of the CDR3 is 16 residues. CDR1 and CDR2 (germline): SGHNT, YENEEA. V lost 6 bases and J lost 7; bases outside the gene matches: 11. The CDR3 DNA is TGTGCCAGCAGTGCGGGCGGGACTAGCGGACGTAATGAGCAGTTCTTC. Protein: CASSAGGTSGRNEQFF.

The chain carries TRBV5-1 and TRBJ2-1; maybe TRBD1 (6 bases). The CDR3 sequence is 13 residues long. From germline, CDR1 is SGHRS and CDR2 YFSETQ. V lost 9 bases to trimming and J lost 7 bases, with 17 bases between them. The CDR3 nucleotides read TGCGCCACCCAATCCGGGACAAATAATGAGCAGTTCTTC. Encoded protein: CATQSGTNNEQFF.

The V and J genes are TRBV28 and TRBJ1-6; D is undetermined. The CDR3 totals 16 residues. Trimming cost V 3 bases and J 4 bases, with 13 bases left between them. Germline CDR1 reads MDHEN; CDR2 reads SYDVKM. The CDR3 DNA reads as TGTGCCAGCAGTTTGAGCGGGAAGACGTATAATTCACCCCTCCACTTT. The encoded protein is CASSLSGKTYNSPLHF.

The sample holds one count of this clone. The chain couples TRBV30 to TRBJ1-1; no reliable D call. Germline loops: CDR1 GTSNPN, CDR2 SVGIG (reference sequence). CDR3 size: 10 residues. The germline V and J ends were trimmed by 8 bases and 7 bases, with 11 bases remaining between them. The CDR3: CAHSRGEAFF. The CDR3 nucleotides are TGTGCCCACTCCCGTGGTGAAGCTTTCTTT.

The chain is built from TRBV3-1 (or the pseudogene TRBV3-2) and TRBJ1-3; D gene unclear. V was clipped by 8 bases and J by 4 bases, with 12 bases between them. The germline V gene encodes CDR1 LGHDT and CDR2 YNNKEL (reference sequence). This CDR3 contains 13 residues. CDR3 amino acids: CASEQFEGNTIYF. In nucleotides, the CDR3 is TGTGCCAGCGAACAGTTCGAAGGAAACACCATATATTTT.

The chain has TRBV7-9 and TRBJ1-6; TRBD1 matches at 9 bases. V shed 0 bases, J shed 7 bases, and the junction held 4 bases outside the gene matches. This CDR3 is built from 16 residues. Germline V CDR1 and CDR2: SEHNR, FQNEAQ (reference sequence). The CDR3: CASSLAGQGRNSPLHF. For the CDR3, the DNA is TGTGCCAGCAGCTTAGCAGGACAGGGGAGGAATTCACCCCTCCACTTT.

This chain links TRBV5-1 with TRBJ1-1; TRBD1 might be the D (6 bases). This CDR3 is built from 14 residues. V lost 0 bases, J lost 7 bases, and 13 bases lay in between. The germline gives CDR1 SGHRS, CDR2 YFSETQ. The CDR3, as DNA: TGCGCCAGCAGCTTGGAGGGGGTTAGGTATGAAGCTTTCTTT. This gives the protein CASSLEGVRYEAFF. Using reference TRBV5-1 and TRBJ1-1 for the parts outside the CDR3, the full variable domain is KAGVTQTPRYLIKTRGQQVTLSCSPISGHRSVSWYQQTPGQGLQFLFEYFSETQRNKGNFPGRFSGRQFSNSRSEMNVSTLELGDSALYLCASSLEGVRYEAFFGQGTRLTVV.

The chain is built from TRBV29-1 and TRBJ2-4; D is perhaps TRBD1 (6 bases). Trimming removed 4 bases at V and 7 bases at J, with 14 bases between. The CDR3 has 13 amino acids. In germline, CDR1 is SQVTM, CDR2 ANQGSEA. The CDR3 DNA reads TGCAGCGTTGTACCACAGGGCGGGAACATTCAGTACTTC. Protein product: CSVVPQGGNIQYF.

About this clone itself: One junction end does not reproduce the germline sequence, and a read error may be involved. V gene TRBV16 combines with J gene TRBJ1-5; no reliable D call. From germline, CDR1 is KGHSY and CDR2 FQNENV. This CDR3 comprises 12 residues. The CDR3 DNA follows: TGTGCCAGCAGCCAATTCCGTCAGACCCAGCATTTT. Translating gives CASSQFRQTQHF.

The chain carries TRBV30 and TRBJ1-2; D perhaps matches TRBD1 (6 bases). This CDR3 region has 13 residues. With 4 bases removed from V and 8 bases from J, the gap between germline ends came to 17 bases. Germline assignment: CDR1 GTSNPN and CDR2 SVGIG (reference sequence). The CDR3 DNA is TGTGCCTGGACCCAGAATAGTGGGGGCGGCTACACCTTC. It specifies CAWTQNSGGGYTF.

The CDR3 sequence: CASSLGGGNVADTQYF. The CDR3 region has the DNA TGTGCCAGCAGCTTAGGTGGGGGGAATGTTGCAGATACGCAGTATTTT. The chain combines TRBV11-3 with TRBJ2-3; D might be TRBD2 (6 bases). V was pared by 1 base and J by 4 bases, with 15 bases between. The CDR3 is 16 residues long. Germline CDR1 is SGHNT and CDR2 is YENEEA.

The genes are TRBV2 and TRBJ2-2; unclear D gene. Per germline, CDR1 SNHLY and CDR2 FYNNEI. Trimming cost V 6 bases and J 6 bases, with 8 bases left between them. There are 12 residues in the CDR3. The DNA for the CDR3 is TGTGCCAGCAGGCAGTTGGCCGGGGAGCTGTTTTTT. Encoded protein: CASRQLAGELFF.

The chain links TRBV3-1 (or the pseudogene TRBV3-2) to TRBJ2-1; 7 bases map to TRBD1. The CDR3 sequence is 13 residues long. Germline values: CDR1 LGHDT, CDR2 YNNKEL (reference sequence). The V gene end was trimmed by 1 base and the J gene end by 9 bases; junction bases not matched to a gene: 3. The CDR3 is CASSQVRDSEQFF. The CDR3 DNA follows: TGTGCCAGCAGCCAAGTCCGGGACAGTGAGCAGTTCTTC.

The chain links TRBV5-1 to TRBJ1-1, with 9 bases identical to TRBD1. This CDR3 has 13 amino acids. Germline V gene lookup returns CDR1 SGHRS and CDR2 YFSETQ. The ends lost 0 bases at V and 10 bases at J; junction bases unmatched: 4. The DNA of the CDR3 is TGCGCCAGCAGCTTGGACAGGGGGCGCGGAGCTTTCTTT. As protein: CASSLDRGRGAFF.

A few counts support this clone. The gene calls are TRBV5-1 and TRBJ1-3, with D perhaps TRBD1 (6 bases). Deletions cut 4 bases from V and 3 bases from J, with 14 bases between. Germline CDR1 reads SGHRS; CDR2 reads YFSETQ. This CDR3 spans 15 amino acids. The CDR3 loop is CASSEQGASGNTIYF. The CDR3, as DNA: TGCGCCAGCAGCGAACAGGGTGCGAGTGGAAACACCATATATTTT.

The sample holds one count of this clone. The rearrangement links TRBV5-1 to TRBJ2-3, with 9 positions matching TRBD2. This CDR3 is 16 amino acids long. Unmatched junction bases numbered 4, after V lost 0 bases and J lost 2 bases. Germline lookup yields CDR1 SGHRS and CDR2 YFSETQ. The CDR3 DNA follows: TGCGCCAGCAGCTTGGCGGCTAGCGGGGTCACAGATACGCAGTATTTT. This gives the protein CASSLAASGVTDTQYF. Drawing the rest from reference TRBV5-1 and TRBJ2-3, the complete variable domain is KAGVTQTPRYLIKTRGQQVTLSCSPISGHRSVSWYQQTPGQGLQFLFEYFSETQRNKGNFPGRFSGRQFSNSRSEMNVSTLELGDSALYLCASSLAASGVTDTQYFGPGTRLTVL.

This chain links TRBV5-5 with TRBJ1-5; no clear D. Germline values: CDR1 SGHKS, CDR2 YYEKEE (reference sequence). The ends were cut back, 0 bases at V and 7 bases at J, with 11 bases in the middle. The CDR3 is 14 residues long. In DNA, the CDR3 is TGTGCCAGCAGCTTGGCGGGGTTTGGACAGCCCCAGCATTTT. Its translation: CASSLAGFGQPQHF.

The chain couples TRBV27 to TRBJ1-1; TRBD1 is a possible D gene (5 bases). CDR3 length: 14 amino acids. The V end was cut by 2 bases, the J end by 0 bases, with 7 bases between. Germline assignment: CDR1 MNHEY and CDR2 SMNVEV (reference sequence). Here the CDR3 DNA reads TGTGCCAGCAGTTTAGCCAGGGTGAACACTGAAGCTTTCTTT. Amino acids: CASSLARVNTEAFF.

In DNA, the CDR3 is TGTGCCAGCAGCGCCCTTGGGGGGGCGCAATACGAGCAGTACTTC. Translated, it gives CASSALGGAQYEQYF. V gene TRBV28 combines with J gene TRBJ2-7; D is possibly TRBD2 (7 bases). V lost 6 bases, J lost 4 bases, and 19 bases lay in between. The germline V gene encodes CDR1 MDHEN and CDR2 SYDVKM. The CDR3 contains 15 residues.

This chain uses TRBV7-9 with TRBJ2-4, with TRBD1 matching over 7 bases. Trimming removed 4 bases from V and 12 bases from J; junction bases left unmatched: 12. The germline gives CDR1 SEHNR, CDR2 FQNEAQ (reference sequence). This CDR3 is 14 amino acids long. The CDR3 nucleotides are TGTGCCAGCAGCTGGACAGGATCTGGGCACGATCAGTACTTC. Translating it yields CASSWTGSGHDQYF. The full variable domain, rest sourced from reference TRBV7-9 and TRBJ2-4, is DTGVSQNPRHKITKRGQNVTFRCDPISEHNRLYWYRQTLGQGPEFLTYFQNEAQLEKSRLLSDRFSAERPKGSFSTLEIQRTEQGDSAMYLCASSWTGSGHDQYFGAGTRLSVL.

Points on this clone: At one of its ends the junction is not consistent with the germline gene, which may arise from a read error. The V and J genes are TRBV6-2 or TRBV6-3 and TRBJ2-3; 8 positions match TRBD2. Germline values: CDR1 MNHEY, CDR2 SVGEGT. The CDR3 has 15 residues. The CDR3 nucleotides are TGCGCCAGCAGTTCCCTTAGCGGGATTGCAGATACGCAGTATTTT. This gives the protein CASSSLSGIADTQYF.

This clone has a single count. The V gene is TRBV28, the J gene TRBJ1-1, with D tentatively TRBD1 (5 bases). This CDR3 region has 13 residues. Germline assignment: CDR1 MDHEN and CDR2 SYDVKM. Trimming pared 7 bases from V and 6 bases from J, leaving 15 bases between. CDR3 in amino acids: CASTHRSGAEAFF. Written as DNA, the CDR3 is TGTGCCAGCACCCACAGGTCGGGCGCTGAAGCTTTCTTT.